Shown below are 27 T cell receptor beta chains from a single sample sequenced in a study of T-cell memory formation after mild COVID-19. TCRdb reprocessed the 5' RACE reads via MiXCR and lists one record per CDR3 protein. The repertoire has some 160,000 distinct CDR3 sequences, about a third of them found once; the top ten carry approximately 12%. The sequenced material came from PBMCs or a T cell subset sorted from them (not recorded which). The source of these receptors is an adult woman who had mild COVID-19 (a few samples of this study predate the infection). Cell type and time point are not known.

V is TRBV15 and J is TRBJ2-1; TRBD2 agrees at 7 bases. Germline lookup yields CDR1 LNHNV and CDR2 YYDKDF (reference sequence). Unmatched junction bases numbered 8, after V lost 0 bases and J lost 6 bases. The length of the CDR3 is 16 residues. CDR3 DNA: TGTGCCACCAGCAGAGATCGGGCGGGAGTCCCCAATGAGCAGTTCTTC. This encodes CATSRDRAGVPNEQFF.

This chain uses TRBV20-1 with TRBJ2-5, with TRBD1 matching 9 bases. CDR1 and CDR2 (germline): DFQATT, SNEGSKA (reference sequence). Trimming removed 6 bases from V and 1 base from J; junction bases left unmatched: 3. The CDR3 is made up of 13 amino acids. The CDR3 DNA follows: TGCAGTGCCAAGACAGGGGGCCAAGAGACCCAGTACTTC. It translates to CSAKTGGQETQYF.

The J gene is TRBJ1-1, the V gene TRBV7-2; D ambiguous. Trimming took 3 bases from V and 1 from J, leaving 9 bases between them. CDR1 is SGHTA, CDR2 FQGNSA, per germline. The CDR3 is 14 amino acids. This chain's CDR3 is CASSFPGPNTEAFF. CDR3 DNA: TGTGCCAGCAGCTTTCCGGGTCCGAACACTGAAGCTTTCTTT. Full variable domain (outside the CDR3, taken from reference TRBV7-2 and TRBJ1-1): GAGVSQSPSNKVTEKGKDVELRCDPISGHTALYWYRQSLGQGLEFLIYFQGNSAPDKSGLPSDRFSAERTGGSVSTLTIQRTQQEDSAVYLCASSFPGPNTEAFFGQGTRLTVV.

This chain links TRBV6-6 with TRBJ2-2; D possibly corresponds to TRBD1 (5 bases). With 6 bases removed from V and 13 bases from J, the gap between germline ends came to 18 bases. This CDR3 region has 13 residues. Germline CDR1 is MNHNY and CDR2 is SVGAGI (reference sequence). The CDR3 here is CASRPPDPQGLFF. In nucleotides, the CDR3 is TGTGCCAGCAGACCCCCAGACCCTCAGGGGCTGTTTTTT.

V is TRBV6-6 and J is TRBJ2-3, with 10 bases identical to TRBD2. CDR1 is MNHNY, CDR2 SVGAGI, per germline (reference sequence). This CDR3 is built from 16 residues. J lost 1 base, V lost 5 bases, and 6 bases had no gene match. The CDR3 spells CASSDGLAERTDTQYF. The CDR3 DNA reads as TGTGCCAGCAGTGATGGACTAGCGGAACGCACAGATACGCAGTATTTT.

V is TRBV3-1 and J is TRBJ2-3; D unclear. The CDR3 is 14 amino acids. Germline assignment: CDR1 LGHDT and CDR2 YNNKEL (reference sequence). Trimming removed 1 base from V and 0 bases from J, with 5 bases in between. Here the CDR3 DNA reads TGTGCCAGCAGCCAAGCGGATAGCACAGATACGCAGTATTTT. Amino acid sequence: CASSQADSTDTQYF.

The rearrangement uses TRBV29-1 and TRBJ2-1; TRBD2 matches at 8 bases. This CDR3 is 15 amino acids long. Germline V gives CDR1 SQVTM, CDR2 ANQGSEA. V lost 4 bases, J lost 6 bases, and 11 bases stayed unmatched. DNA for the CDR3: TGCAGCGTTGCCCCCCTCGCGGGAGGTCTCAATGAGCAGTTCTTC. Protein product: CSVAPLAGGLNEQFF.

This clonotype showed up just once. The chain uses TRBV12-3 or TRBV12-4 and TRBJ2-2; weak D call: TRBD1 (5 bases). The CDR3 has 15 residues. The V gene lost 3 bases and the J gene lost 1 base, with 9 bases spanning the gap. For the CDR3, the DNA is TGTGCCAGCAGTTTGGGGCTTAAGAACACCGGGGAGCTGTTTTTT. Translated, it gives CASSLGLKNTGELFF.

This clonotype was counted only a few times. DNA for the CDR3: TGTGCCAGCAGCCAGTCGTGGAGGACAGGGGAAGGCTACACCTTC. This encodes CASSQSWRTGEGYTF. J is TRBJ1-2 and V is TRBV7-9, with 9 bases identical to TRBD1. The V and J ends lost 5 bases and 8 bases, in that order; junction bases with no gene match: 12. The CDR3 has 15 amino acids. Germline V gene lookup returns CDR1 SEHNR and CDR2 FQNEAQ (reference sequence).

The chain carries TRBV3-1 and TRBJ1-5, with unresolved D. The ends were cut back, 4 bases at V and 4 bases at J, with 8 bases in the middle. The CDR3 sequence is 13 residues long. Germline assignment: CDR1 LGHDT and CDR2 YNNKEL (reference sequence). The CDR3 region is CASSPGWNQPQHF. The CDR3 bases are TGTGCCAGCAGCCCCGGTTGGAATCAGCCCCAGCATTTT.

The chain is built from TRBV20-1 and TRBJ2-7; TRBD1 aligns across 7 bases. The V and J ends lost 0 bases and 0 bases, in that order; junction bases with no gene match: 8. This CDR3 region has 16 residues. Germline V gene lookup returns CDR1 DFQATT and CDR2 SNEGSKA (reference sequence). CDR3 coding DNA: TGCAGTGCTAGAGATCTGGGACAGCCAAGCTCCTACGAGCAGTACTTC. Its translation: CSARDLGQPSSYEQYF.

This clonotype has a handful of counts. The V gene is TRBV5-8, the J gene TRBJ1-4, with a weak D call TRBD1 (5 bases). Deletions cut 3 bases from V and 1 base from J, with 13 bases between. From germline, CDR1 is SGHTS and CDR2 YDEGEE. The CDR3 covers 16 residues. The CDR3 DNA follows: TGTGCCAGCAGCTCACGCCCGGGGCGAACTAATGAAAAACTGTTTTTT. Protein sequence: CASSSRPGRTNEKLFF.

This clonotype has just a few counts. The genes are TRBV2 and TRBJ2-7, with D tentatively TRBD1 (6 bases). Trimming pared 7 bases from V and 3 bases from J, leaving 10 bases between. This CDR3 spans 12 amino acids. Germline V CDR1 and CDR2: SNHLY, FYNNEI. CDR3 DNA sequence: TGTGCCAGCACCAGGGGATACTACGAGCAGTACTTC. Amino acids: CASTRGYYEQYF.

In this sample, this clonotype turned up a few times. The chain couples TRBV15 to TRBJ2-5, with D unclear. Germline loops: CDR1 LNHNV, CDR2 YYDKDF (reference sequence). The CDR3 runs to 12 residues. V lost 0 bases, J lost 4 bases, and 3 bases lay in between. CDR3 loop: CATSRDIETQYF. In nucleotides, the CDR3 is TGTGCCACCAGCAGAGATATAGAGACCCAGTACTTC.

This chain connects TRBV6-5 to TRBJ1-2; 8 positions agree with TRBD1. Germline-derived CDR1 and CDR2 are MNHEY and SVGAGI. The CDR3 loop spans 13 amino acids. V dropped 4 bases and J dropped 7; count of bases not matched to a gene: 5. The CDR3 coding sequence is TGTGCCAGCAGTTCGACAGGGGCCGGTGGCTACACCTTC. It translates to CASSSTGAGGYTF.

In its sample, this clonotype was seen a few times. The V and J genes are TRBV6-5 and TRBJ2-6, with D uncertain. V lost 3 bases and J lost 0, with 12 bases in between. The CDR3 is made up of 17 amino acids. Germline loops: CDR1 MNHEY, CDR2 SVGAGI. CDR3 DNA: TGTGCCAGCAGTTATTCGAGACCCAACTCTGGGGCCAACGTCCTGACTTTC. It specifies CASSYSRPNSGANVLTF.

This chain's CDR3 is CASSSLSWGLSETQYF. The CDR3 bases are TGTGCCAGCAGCTCACTCTCTTGGGGATTAAGCGAGACCCAGTACTTC. The chain joins TRBV5-6 to TRBJ2-5; D not resolved. The CDR3 is 16 residues long. Trimming pared 3 bases from V and 5 bases from J, leaving 20 bases between. Germline V gene data show CDR1 as SGHDT and CDR2 as YYEEEE. Together with reference TRBV5-6 and TRBJ2-5, the CDR3 gives the full variable domain: DAGVTQSPTHLIKTRGQQVTLRCSPKSGHDTVSWYQQALGQGPQFIFQYYEEEERQRGNFPDRFSGHQFPNYSSELNVNALLLGDSALYLCASSSLSWGLSETQYFGPGTRLLVL.

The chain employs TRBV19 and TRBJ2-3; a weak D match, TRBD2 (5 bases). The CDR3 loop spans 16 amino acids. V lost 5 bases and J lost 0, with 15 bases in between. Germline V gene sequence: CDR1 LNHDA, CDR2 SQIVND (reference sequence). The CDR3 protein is CASSANGGISTDTQYF. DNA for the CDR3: TGTGCCAGTAGTGCAAATGGAGGAATAAGCACAGATACGCAGTATTTT. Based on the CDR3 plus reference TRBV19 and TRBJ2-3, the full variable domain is DGGITQSPKYLFRKEGQNVTLSCEQNLNHDAMYWYRQDPGQGLRLIYYSQIVNDFQKGDIAEGYSVSREKKESFPLTVTSAQKNPTAFYLCASSANGGISTDTQYFGPGTRLTVL.

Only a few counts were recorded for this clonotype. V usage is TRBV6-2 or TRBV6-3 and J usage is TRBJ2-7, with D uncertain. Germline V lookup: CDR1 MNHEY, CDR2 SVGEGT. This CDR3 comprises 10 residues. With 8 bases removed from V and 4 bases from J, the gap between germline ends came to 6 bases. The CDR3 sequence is CASGRYEQYF. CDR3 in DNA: TGTGCCAGCGGCCGATACGAGCAGTACTTC.

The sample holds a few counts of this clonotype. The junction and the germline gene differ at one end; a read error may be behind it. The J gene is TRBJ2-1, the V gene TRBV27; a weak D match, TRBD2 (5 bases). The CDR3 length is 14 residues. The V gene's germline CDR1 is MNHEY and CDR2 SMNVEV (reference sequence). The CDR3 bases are TGTGCCAGCAGTCCTCTGTCGGGGTACACTGAGCAGTTCTTC. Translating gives CASSPLSGYTEQFF.

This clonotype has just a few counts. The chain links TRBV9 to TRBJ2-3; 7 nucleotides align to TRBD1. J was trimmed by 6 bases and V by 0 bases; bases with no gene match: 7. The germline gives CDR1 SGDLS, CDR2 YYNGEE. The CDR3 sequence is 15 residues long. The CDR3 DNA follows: TGTGCCAGCAGCGTAGGGACAGGTAGTTTGGATACGCAGTATTTT. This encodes CASSVGTGSLDTQYF.

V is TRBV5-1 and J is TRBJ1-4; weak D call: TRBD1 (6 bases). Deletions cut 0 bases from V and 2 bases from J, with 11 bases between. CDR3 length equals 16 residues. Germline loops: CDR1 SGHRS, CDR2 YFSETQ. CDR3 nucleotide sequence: TGCGCCAGCAGCTTGGAGCCAGGGGTGACTAATGAAAAACTGTTTTTT. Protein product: CASSLEPGVTNEKLFF.

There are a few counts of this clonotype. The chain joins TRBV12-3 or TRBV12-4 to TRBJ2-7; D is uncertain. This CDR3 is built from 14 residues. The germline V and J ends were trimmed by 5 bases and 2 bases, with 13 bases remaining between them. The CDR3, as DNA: TGTGCCAGCAGTCAACCCCTTAATCCCTACGAGCAGTACTTC. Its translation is CASSQPLNPYEQYF.

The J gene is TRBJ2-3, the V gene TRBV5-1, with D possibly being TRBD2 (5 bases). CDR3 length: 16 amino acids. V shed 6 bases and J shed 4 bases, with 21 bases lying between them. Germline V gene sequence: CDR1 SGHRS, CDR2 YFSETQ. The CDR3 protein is CASTTGEGALADTQYF. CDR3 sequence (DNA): TGCGCCAGCACCACGGGCGAGGGCGCTTTGGCAGATACGCAGTATTTT.

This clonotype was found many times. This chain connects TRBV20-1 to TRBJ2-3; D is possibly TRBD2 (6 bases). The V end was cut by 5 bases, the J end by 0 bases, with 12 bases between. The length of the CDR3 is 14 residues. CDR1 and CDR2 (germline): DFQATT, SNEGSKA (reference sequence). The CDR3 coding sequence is TGCAGTGCTGGGTCGGGGGATAGCACAGATACGCAGTATTTT. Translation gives CSAGSGDSTDTQYF.

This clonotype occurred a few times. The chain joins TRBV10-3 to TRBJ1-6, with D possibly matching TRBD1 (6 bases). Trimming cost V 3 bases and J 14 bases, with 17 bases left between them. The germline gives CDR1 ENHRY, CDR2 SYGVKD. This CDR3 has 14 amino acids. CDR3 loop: CAISDEGVSVTLHF. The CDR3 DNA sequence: TGTGCCATCAGTGATGAGGGGGTATCGGTCACCCTCCACTTT.

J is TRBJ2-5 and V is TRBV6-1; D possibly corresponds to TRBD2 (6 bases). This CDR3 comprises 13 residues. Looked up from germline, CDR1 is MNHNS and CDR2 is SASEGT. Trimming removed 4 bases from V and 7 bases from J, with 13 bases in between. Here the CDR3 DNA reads TGTGCCAGCAGTGTGACTAGTTCTGGGACCCAGTACTTC. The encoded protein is CASSVTSSGTQYF.